This TCR beta chain was sequenced for a study of tumor-infiltrating lymphocytes in primary liver carcinoma. A primer in the constant region served to generate TCR beta cDNA from 450 to 600 ng of total RNA. Libraries of TCR beta came from three nested multiplex PCR rounds with slightly modified ARM-PCR. TCRdb analysed the multiplex PCR reads with MiXCR anew, one entry per CDR3 protein. Of more than 75,000 distinct CDR3 sequences listed, roughly 72% are singletons. Regarding this clonotype: A read error may account for a junction end that differs from germline.

The source material, roughly 18-30 mg of unsorted bulk tissue, was used to co-extract RNA and DNA. Material for sequencing was liver tumor tissue from sampling region 1. Subset defined: tumor region T1, superior pole. This clonotype originated in a man aged 35 to 55 with primary liver carcinoma and hepatitis B virus infection.

The CDR3 coding sequence is TGTAGCGTTGAACCTTGGGGGAGTGGAAACAACATATATTTT. Translating it yields CSVEPWGSGNNIYF. This chain links TRBV29-1 with TRBJ1-3; D may be TRBD1 (5 bases). Germline CDR1 and CDR2: SQVTM and ANQGSEA. The length of the CDR3 is 14 residues. The whole variable domain, remainder taken from reference TRBV29-1 and TRBJ1-3, is SAVISQKPSRDICQRGTSLTIQCQVDSQVTMMFWYRQQPGQSLTLIATANQGSEATYESGFVIDKFPISRPNLTFSTLTVSNMSPEDSSIYLCSVEPWGSGNNIYFGEGSWLTVV.